The TCR beta chain described here comes from a study of T cells after yellow fever vaccination (dated by TCRdb to the late 2010s). Some background on the complete study: The SMART-Seq v4 Ultra Low Input RNA kit was used to prepare libraries from fractions with low cell numbers. The cohort comprised two healthy male donors, one aged 18 to 30 and one aged 30 to 40 years. Blood samples were taken at several timepoints before and after primary and secondary immunization, and bulk PBMC replicates and cell subsets were isolated. To track T-cell clones before and after primary and booster YFV17D yellow fever vaccination, bulk TCR alpha and beta repertoires were sequenced longitudinally.

According to the study, the label for this sample's treatment or condition signals: live attenuated yellow fever vaccine strain. PBMCs were isolated from peripheral blood using a standard Ficoll-Paque protocol. Dynabeads CD4 and CD8 positive selection kits were used to isolate the CD4 and CD8 T-cell fractions. TriZol was used to extract RNA from bulk PBMCs, CD4 and CD8 fractions, and dextramer-positive and dextramer-negative fractions. On the study overall, not on this receptor specifically: Compared with the primary T-cell response, the secondary T-cell response was weaker but faster, peaking on day 5 rather than day 15. Computational filtering was needed because FACS-sorted repertoires could contain abundant contaminating clonotypes from the bulk population. A small share of clonotypes was detected in both CD4 and CD8 compartments, with the overlap likely arising from convergent recombination. Most clones expanded after primary vaccination were re-detected after the booster (around 96% of CD4 and around nine tenths of CD8), suggesting broad memory maintenance. Because only a couple of donors were included in the study, the extent to which the findings can be generalized is limited.

Sequencing used an Illumina NovaSeq 6000. TCR cDNA was synthesized by 5'RACE template switching, through which a universal primer site and unique molecular identifiers were introduced. cDNA synthesis was primed from both the TCR alpha and TCR beta constant segments. Two PCR steps were used to amplify libraries, with sample barcodes and sequencing adapters being added in the second step. Sequencing of libraries was performed on Illumina HiSeq 2500 (2x100 bp) or NovaSeq (2x150 bp). For the original study's pipeline: Reads were demultiplexed and collapsed into UMI consensus sequences with MIGEC, and V(D)J alignment was performed with MiXCR. Using edgeR on replicate PBMC samples, clonotypes were called vaccine-responding if FDR was below 0.01 and the log2 fold change was above 5 up to day 15. Bulk clonotypes were assigned CD4 or CD8 identity according to which sequenced CD4 or CD8 repertoire held them at higher abundance. TCRdb trimmed the raw reads at Q25, called clones with MiXCR and kept productive beta chains. Identical CDR3 protein sequences are pooled into one entry, listed with their most common genes and DNA. Clone size and V and J calls follow TCRdb, not the original study. The sample records about 200,000 distinct CDR3 sequences, 3.2% of which are singletons. The top ten hold 2.5% to 3.5% of the sample.

Concerning this clonotype itself: Its antigen is not yet known. Base qualities are not recorded, but no much larger clone differs from it by a single base.

The sequencing here drew on CD4+ T cells sorted from PBMCs, taken 10 days after the yellow fever booster vaccination. This TCR came from a man aged 18 to 30 who received the YFV17D yellow fever vaccine.

The bases read TGTGCCTGGAGTCTAGGGGCTGAAGCTTTCTTT. This sequence encodes CAWSLGAEAFF. The chain was built from TRBV30 and TRBJ1-1, and possibly TRBD1, on 5 matching bases. The V and J ends are trimmed by 2 bases and 6 bases, leaving 7 bases between them. Sequences GTSNPN (CDR1) and SVGIG (CDR2) are obtained from the germline V gene (reference sequence). From cysteine to phenylalanine, the CDR3 is 11 amino acids long. Solely the CDR3 DNA is kept, with 33 bases framed from the first base.